These T cell receptor beta chains were read from a single sample in a study of cytomegalovirus exposure and HLA in healthy donors. The data were produced by immunoSEQ multiplex PCR, yet TCRdb's version contains in-frame clones alone and is incomplete. The sample lists nearly 300,000 clones, approximately 90% occurring once. The sequencing sample was made of PBMCs. These receptors were collected from a man aged 40-49 years in good health and CMV-seropositive. Both conserved end residues are part of each CDR3. D genes are given only for firm matches. The size of a clone is reported for some rows only, either as once, few or many, or as a class for expanded clones.

d_gene: TRBD2; v_gene: TRBV7-6; abundance: NA; j_gene: TRBJ2-3; CDR3nt: TGTGCCAGCAGCTTAGACCCACGTAGCTCCAGCGGGAGGGCGGCAGATACGCAGTATTTT; CDR3aa: CASSLDPRSSSGRAADTQYF
d_gene: TRBD1; v_gene: TRBV4-1; abundance: NA; j_gene: TRBJ2-7; CDR3nt: TGCGCCAGCAGCCAACCCCGACAGGGGGTAAACTACGAGCAGTACTTC; CDR3aa: CASSQPRQGVNYEQYF
d_gene: NA; v_gene: TRBV27; abundance: NA; j_gene: TRBJ1-1; CDR3nt: TGTGCCAGCAGTTTATCCCGGGGGACTGAAGCTTTCTTT; CDR3aa: CASSLSRGTEAFF
d_gene: NA; v_gene: TRBV19; abundance: NA; j_gene: TRBJ2-1; CDR3nt: TGTGCCAGTAGTATCCTGGCGGATACCTACAATGAGCAGTTCTTC; CDR3aa: CASSILADTYNEQFF
d_gene: NA; v_gene: TRBV19; abundance: NA; j_gene: TRBJ2-7; CDR3nt: TGTGCCAGTAGTATCAGGACGGAGGGATCCCTTACCTACGAGCAGTACTTC; CDR3aa: CASSIRTEGSLTYEQYF
d_gene: NA; v_gene: TRBV29-1; abundance: few; j_gene: TRBJ1-1; CDR3nt: TGCAGCGCTGGGGGGGGCCTAGGGACTGAAGCTTTCTTT; CDR3aa: CSAGGGLGTEAFF
d_gene: TRBD1; v_gene: TRBV19; abundance: NA; j_gene: TRBJ2-7; CDR3nt: TGTGCCAGTAGTCTAACGACAGGGGTGGTGGAGCAGTACTTC; CDR3aa: CASSLTTGVVEQYF
d_gene: TRBD1; v_gene: TRBV27; abundance: NA; j_gene: TRBJ2-5; CDR3nt: TGTGCCAGCAGTTTATGGACAGGCGGAGAGACCCAGTACTTC; CDR3aa: CASSLWTGGETQYF
d_gene: NA; v_gene: TRBV20-1; abundance: NA; j_gene: TRBJ2-1; CDR3nt: TGCAGTGCTGTGACAGTCAATGAGCAGTTCTTC; CDR3aa: CSAVTVNEQFF
d_gene: TRBD2; v_gene: TRBV7-3; abundance: NA; j_gene: TRBJ2-7; CDR3nt: TGTGCCAGCAGCTTATCCCCGGGACTAACATACGAGCAGTACTTC; CDR3aa: CASSLSPGLTYEQYF
d_gene: TRBD2; v_gene: TRBV7-6; abundance: once; j_gene: TRBJ2-7; CDR3nt: TGTGCCAGCAGCAAAGGACTAGCCTACGAGCAGTACTTC; CDR3aa: CASSKGLAYEQYF
d_gene: NA; v_gene: TRBV21-1; abundance: NA; j_gene: TRBJ2-2; CDR3nt: TGTGCCAGCCCTACGAGGGCTAGCGGGAATGACGGGGAGCTGTTTTTT; CDR3aa: CASPTRASGNDGELFF
d_gene: NA; v_gene: TRBV5-1; abundance: once; j_gene: TRBJ2-7; CDR3nt: TGCGCCAGCAGCCAGGGGTCAAGCTACGAGCAGTACTTC; CDR3aa: CASSQGSSYEQYF
d_gene: TRBD1; v_gene: TRBV6-1; abundance: NA; j_gene: TRBJ1-1; CDR3nt: TGTGCCAGCAGCCTTACAGGGGGCGTCGGCACTGAAGCTTTCTTT; CDR3aa: CASSLTGGVGTEAFF
d_gene: TRBD1; v_gene: TRBV29-1; abundance: NA; j_gene: TRBJ2-3; CDR3nt: TGCAGCGCCGACCTGGACAGGGGAGCAGATACGCAGTATTTT; CDR3aa: CSADLDRGADTQYF
d_gene: TRBD1; v_gene: TRBV5-1; abundance: NA; j_gene: TRBJ1-4; CDR3nt: TGCGCCAGCAGCCCCTATACAGGGGGCAATAGGGGGGAAAAACTGTTTTTT; CDR3aa: CASSPYTGGNRGEKLFF
d_gene: TRBD2; v_gene: TRBV28; abundance: NA; j_gene: TRBJ2-5; CDR3nt: TGTGCCAGCAGCCCGGGAGCGGCGGGAGGACAAGAGACCCAGTACTTC; CDR3aa: CASSPGAAGGQETQYF
d_gene: TRBD1; v_gene: TRBV28; abundance: NA; j_gene: TRBJ2-7; CDR3nt: TGTGCCAGCAGTTTACTCGGACAGGGGTTATACGAGCAGTACTTC; CDR3aa: CASSLLGQGLYEQYF
d_gene: NA; v_gene: TRBV19; abundance: NA; j_gene: TRBJ2-4; CDR3nt: TGTGCCAGTAGTATGAGGAGGGAGGGGGTCAAAAACATTCAGTACTTC; CDR3aa: CASSMRREGVKNIQYF
d_gene: TRBD2; v_gene: TRBV7-2; abundance: NA; j_gene: TRBJ2-7; CDR3nt: TGTGCCAGCAGCTTCCTGGGCCGGGGGGACGAGCAGTACTTC; CDR3aa: CASSFLGRGDEQYF
d_gene: TRBD2; v_gene: TRBV2; abundance: NA; j_gene: TRBJ2-1; CDR3nt: TGTGCCAGCACTATCTTCATGACTAGCGGGAGGGCGTATGAGCAGTTCTTC; CDR3aa: CASTIFMTSGRAYEQFF
d_gene: NA; v_gene: TRBV27; abundance: NA; j_gene: TRBJ2-7; CDR3nt: TGTGCCAGCAGTTTAGCTCCGGGAAGGGTTTACGAGCAGTACTTC; CDR3aa: CASSLAPGRVYEQYF
d_gene: TRBD2; v_gene: TRBV4-3; abundance: NA; j_gene: TRBJ2-1; CDR3nt: TGCGCCAGCAGCCAGGGGAGCGGGAGCACCTACAATGAGCAGTTCTTC; CDR3aa: CASSQGSGSTYNEQFF
d_gene: NA; v_gene: TRBV27; abundance: NA; j_gene: TRBJ2-7; CDR3nt: TGTGCCAGCAGTGTCGGCGGGAAGTCCTACGAGCAGTACTTC; CDR3aa: CASSVGGKSYEQYF
d_gene: NA; v_gene: TRBV9; abundance: NA; j_gene: TRBJ2-3; CDR3nt: TGTGCCAGCAGGGGGAGTAACACAGATACGCAGTATTTT; CDR3aa: CASRGSNTDTQYF
d_gene: TRBD1; v_gene: TRBV19; abundance: NA; j_gene: TRBJ1-2; CDR3nt: TGTGCCAGTAGTATGGACAGGGAGTATAACTATGGCTACACCTTC; CDR3aa: CASSMDREYNYGYTF
d_gene: TRBD1; v_gene: TRBV27; abundance: NA; j_gene: TRBJ1-1; CDR3nt: TGTGCCAGCAGTCCTCTCACAGGGGTCACTGAAGCTTTCTTT; CDR3aa: CASSPLTGVTEAFF
d_gene: NA; v_gene: TRBV4-1; abundance: once; j_gene: TRBJ1-5; CDR3nt: TGCGCCAGCAGCCCGGCGCCGGGAAGCAATCAGCCCCAGCATTTT; CDR3aa: CASSPAPGSNQPQHF
d_gene: TRBD2; v_gene: TRBV11-2; abundance: NA; j_gene: TRBJ2-1; CDR3nt: TGTGCCAGCAGCTTAACCGGGGCAGTGGGGACTAGCGGGAGGGATGAGCAGTTCTTC; CDR3aa: CASSLTGAVGTSGRDEQFF
d_gene: NA; v_gene: TRBV27; abundance: once; j_gene: TRBJ2-1; CDR3nt: TGTGCCAGCAGCTCCGACTTATCCTACAATGAGCAGTTCTTC; CDR3aa: CASSSDLSYNEQFF
d_gene: TRBD1; v_gene: TRBV7-2; abundance: NA; j_gene: TRBJ1-2; CDR3nt: TGTGCCAGCAGCATGACAGGGGCCAACTATGGCTACACCTTC; CDR3aa: CASSMTGANYGYTF
d_gene: TRBD1; v_gene: TRBV7-3; abundance: NA; j_gene: TRBJ1-2; CDR3nt: TGTGCCAGCAGACCTACAGGGGGTGGCTACACCTTC; CDR3aa: CASRPTGGGYTF
d_gene: TRBD1; v_gene: TRBV5-1; abundance: few; j_gene: TRBJ1-4; CDR3nt: TGCGCCAGCAGCTACAGGACAGGGGGCGGTGAAAAACTGTTTTTT; CDR3aa: CASSYRTGGGEKLFF
d_gene: NA; v_gene: TRBV21-1; abundance: NA; j_gene: TRBJ2-3; CDR3nt: TGTGCCAGCAGCAAACTACAGGGGGCGGATACGCAGTATTTT; CDR3aa: CASSKLQGADTQYF
d_gene: NA; v_gene: TRBV6-5; abundance: NA; j_gene: TRBJ2-1; CDR3nt: TGTGCCAGCAGTTACGGCACCTCCTCCTACAATGAGCAGTTCTTC; CDR3aa: CASSYGTSSYNEQFF
d_gene: NA; v_gene: TRBV6-4; abundance: NA; j_gene: TRBJ2-7; CDR3nt: TGTGCCAGCAGTGACTCTGACTCAAACACCTACGAGCAGTACTTC; CDR3aa: CASSDSDSNTYEQYF
d_gene: NA; v_gene: TRBV6-1; abundance: NA; j_gene: TRBJ1-2; CDR3nt: TGTGCCAGCAGTGAACGGTCGGGGAACATTAACTATGGCTACACCTTC; CDR3aa: CASSERSGNINYGYTF
d_gene: NA; v_gene: TRBV2; abundance: NA; j_gene: TRBJ1-1; CDR3nt: TGTGCCAGCAGTGAAGCGCTACGAGAAGCTTTCTTT; CDR3aa: CASSEALREAFF
d_gene: NA; v_gene: TRBV12-5; abundance: NA; j_gene: TRBJ1-5; CDR3nt: TGTGCTAGCAAACCATTCTCAGGGTTTGGGAATCAGCCCCAGCATTTT; CDR3aa: CASKPFSGFGNQPQHF
d_gene: TRBD1; v_gene: TRBV23-1; abundance: NA; j_gene: TRBJ2-2; CDR3nt: TGCGCCAGCAGTTCCGGGACAGGGGGCGCTTGGTCCGGGGAGCTGTTTTTT; CDR3aa: CASSSGTGGAWSGELFF